The present entry profiles one T cell receptor beta chain with its context. The data originate from a study of blood T cell repertoires in COVID-19. Across the study: In each case, the material was cDNA or gDNA derived from T cells, B-cell-depleted T cells, or PBMCs.

The CDR3 is 13 amino acids. The germline V gene has CDR1 SGHRS and CDR2 YFSETQ. J gave up 5 bases and V 8 bases, and 8 bases lay outside the gene matches. Original data processing: Nucleated cell number was recorded as an estimate derived from reference gene primer amplification. TCRdb keeps only in-frame clones here, not all; method: immunoSEQ multiplex PCR. The V and J calls and clone size were taken over from that table, and D and trimming were inferred from the DNA. The sample contains about 380,000 clones, around 87% of which appear only once. Those who participated ranged in age from about 18 to 89 years and resided in about two dozen US areas. Two negative PCRs, clearance, or symptom resolution characterized the recovered Cohort 3 donors.

V and J are TRBV5-1 and TRBJ2-3, with TRBD1 matching 7 bases. The specimen sequenced was PBMCs or T cells enriched from blood (not recorded which). This receptor was obtained from a man aged 30-40 years who had recovered from COVID-19. The CDR3 bases are TGCGCCAGTCGACAGGGTCAACGAGATACGCAGTATTTT. Translated, it gives CASRQGQRDTQYF.